These T cell receptor beta chains were read from a single sample in a study of technical replicates of blood from a few donors. Repertoires were generated with immunoSEQ multiplex PCR, while TCRdb's copy carries only in-frame clones and drops some. The repertoire holds more than 45,000 clones, with 91% as singletons. Sequencing was done on a sample of PBMCs. These receptors all come from a human donor in good health. Some clones in this sample may be carry-over from other donors' samples. The CDR3 runs from the conserved cysteine through the conserved F or W. The D gene is left open where the match is weak. Clone size is shown for a subset of rows, as once, few, many or a class of expanded clone.

-	-	TRBV7-2	TRBJ2-3	CASSSISTQYF	TGTGCCAGCAGCTCTATAAGTACGCAGTATTTT
-	-	TRBV6-1	TRBJ1-6	CASSEAPGYSPLHF	TGTGCCAGCAGTGAAGCCCCAGGGTATTCACCCCTCCACTTT
TRBD1	-	TRBV10-3	TRBJ2-1	CAMGTGGLNNEQFF	TGTGCCATGGGGACAGGGGGATTGAACAATGAGCAGTTCTTC
-	-	TRBV30	TRBJ2-7	CAWSPLSYEQYF	TGTGCCTGGAGCCCGTTGTCCTACGAGCAGTACTTC
TRBD1	-	TRBV27	TRBJ2-1	CASSLNTGGNEQFF	TGTGCCAGCAGTTTAAATACAGGGGGGAATGAGCAGTTCTTC
TRBD2	-	TRBV7-2	TRBJ2-7	CASSLVYDTSGRRGEQYF	TGTGCCAGCAGCTTAGTATACGATACTAGCGGAAGGAGAGGCGAGCAGTACTTC
TRBD2	-	TRBV18	TRBJ2-7	CASSLRLAGDGEQYF	TGTGCCAGCTCACTCAGACTAGCGGGAGATGGCGAGCAGTACTTC
-	-	TRBV5-1	TRBJ2-2	CASSPGEAGELFF	TGCGCCAGCAGCCCGGGGGAGGCCGGGGAGCTGTTTTTT
TRBD1	-	TRBV2	TRBJ2-3	CASSWGQGIPDTQYF	TGTGCCAGCAGCTGGGGACAGGGAATCCCAGATACGCAGTATTTT
-	-	TRBV28	TRBJ1-1	CASSLLSRVTEAFF	TGTGCCAGCAGCCTCCTCTCCAGGGTCACTGAAGCTTTCTTT
TRBD1	-	TRBV4-3	TRBJ1-2	CASSQDTALADRVYGYTF	TGCGCCAGCAGCCAAGATACTGCTCTTGCGGACAGGGTCTATGGCTACACCTTC
TRBD1	-	TRBV2	TRBJ1-5	CASSEAYRGKGQPQHF	TGTGCCAGCAGTGAAGCGTACAGGGGGAAGGGACAGCCCCAGCATTTT
TRBD1	-	TRBV27	TRBJ2-1	CARKMGDRSLNEQFF	TGTGCCAGGAAAATGGGGGACAGGAGTTTGAATGAGCAGTTCTTC
TRBD2	-	TRBV5-1	TRBJ2-7	CASSLGPGGPATSYEQYF	TGCGCCAGCAGCTTGGGTCCGGGAGGGCCAGCTACCTCCTACGAGCAGTACTTC
-	-	TRBV9	TRBJ1-6	CASSPTLQGQGSPLHF	TGTGCCAGCAGCCCGACCTTACAGGGCCAGGGTTCACCCCTCCACTTT
TRBD1	-	TRBV6-5	TRBJ2-3	CASSYGTGSTDTQYF	TGTGCCAGCAGTTACGGGACAGGATCCACAGATACGCAGTATTTT
TRBD2	-	TRBV11-2	TRBJ2-1	CASSLAAISLAGYNEQFF	TGTGCCAGCAGCTTAGCGGCAATCTCACTAGCGGGATACAATGAGCAGTTCTTC
TRBD1	-	TRBV5-4	TRBJ1-1	CASSSGTGVNTEAFF	TGTGCCAGCAGCAGCGGGACAGGGGTGAACACTGAAGCTTTCTTT
-	-	TRBV6-5	TRBJ1-5	CASSYSSGLGRQHF	TGTGCCAGCAGTTACTCCAGTGGCTTGGGGCGCCAGCATTTT
-	-	TRBV7-2	TRBJ2-2	CASSLVHGTNTGELFF	TGTGCCAGCAGCTTAGTCCACGGTACGAACACCGGGGAGCTGTTTTTT
TRBD1	once	TRBV7-9	TRBJ1-5	CASSPRGQGSQPQHF	TGTGCCAGCAGCCCCAGGGGGCAGGGAAGTCAGCCCCAGCATTTT
-	-	TRBV2	TRBJ2-7	CASSDGSYEQYF	TGTGCCAGCAGTGATGGCAGCTACGAGCAGTACTTC
TRBD1	-	TRBV6-5	TRBJ1-1	CASSYRGTGVGEAFF	TGTGCCAGCAGTTACAGGGGGACAGGGGTGGGTGAAGCTTTCTTT
TRBD1	-	TRBV4-1	TRBJ2-6	CASSRVARTGGSGANVLTF	TGCGCCAGCAGCCGAGTGGCCCGGACAGGGGGCTCTGGGGCCAACGTCCTGACTTTC
-	-	TRBV5-1	TRBJ1-2	CASSLNRDSYGYTF	TGCGCCAGCAGCTTAAACAGGGATAGCTATGGCTACACCTTC
TRBD1	-	TRBV4-3	TRBJ1-6	CASSQGGTGSSPLHF	TGCGCCAGCAGCCAAGGGGGGACAGGAAGTTCACCCCTCCACTTT
TRBD1	-	TRBV4-3	TRBJ1-6	CASSQARQGSSYNSPLHF	TGCGCCAGCAGCCAAGCTCGACAGGGTAGCTCCTATAATTCACCCCTCCACTTT
TRBD1	-	TRBV19	TRBJ2-7	CASSYIPGGENEQYF	TGTGCCAGTAGCTATATCCCAGGGGGCGAAAACGAGCAGTACTTC
-	once	TRBV6-5	TRBJ1-2	CASSPGLTYGYTF	TGTGCCAGCAGTCCTGGACTGACCTATGGCTACACCTTC
TRBD2	-	TRBV5-4	TRBJ2-3	CASSLGRGAGTDTQYF	TGTGCCAGCAGCTTGGGGCGGGGGGCGGGCACAGATACGCAGTATTTT
TRBD1	-	TRBV4-1	TRBJ1-6	CASSPDRGDSYNSPLHF	TGCGCCAGCAGCCCAGACAGGGGGGACTCCTATAATTCACCCCTCCACTTT
TRBD1	-	TRBV6-1	TRBJ2-4	CASRDQGARDIQYF	TGTGCCAGCAGAGACCAGGGGGCGCGGGACATTCAGTACTTC
TRBD2	-	TRBV30	TRBJ2-2	CAWSVTGGYTGELFF	TGTGCCTGGAGTGTGACGGGAGGGTACACCGGGGAGCTGTTTTTT
TRBD2	-	TRBV7-3	TRBJ2-3	CASSLTSGIGPDTQYF	TGTGCCAGCAGCCTCACTAGCGGGATTGGGCCAGATACGCAGTATTTT
TRBD1	-	TRBV9	TRBJ2-2	CASSSRGWDRGRPGELFF	TGTGCCAGCAGCTCACGGGGGTGGGACAGGGGGCGCCCCGGGGAGCTGTTTTTT
TRBD1	-	TRBV29-1	TRBJ1-2	CSVEASPRGNGYTF	TGCAGCGTTGAAGCCAGTCCCAGGGGGAATGGCTACACCTTC
-	-	TRBV5-4	TRBJ1-4	CASSQLSGTNEKLFF	TGTGCCAGCAGCCAATTGTCGGGAACAAATGAAAAACTGTTTTTT
TRBD2	-	TRBV6-4	TRBJ2-1	CASSDSSSGVNEQFF	TGTGCCAGCAGTGACTCTTCTAGCGGGGTTAATGAGCAGTTCTTC
TRBD2	-	TRBV9	TRBJ2-7	CASSASGTRPEQYF	TGTGCCAGCAGCGCCTCCGGGACTAGACCCGAGCAGTACTTC
-	-	TRBV27	TRBJ1-2	CASSPQGISNGYTF	TGTGCCAGCAGTCCCCAGGGTATCTCCAATGGCTACACCTTC
TRBD1	-	TRBV4-1	TRBJ2-7	CASSQGAGTGPYEQYF	TGCGCCAGCAGCCAAGGGGCAGGGACAGGTCCCTACGAGCAGTACTTC
TRBD1	-	TRBV11-2	TRBJ1-2	CASSPDRGRIRGYTF	TGTGCCAGCAGCCCCGACAGGGGGCGAATCCGAGGCTACACCTTC
TRBD1	-	TRBV2	TRBJ2-3	CASRPGQGVTGTDTQYF	TGTGCCAGCAGACCCGGACAGGGGGTGACTGGCACAGATACGCAGTATTTT
-	-	TRBV6-1	TRBJ1-3	CASRTGSRNTIYF	TGTGCCAGCAGGACCGGGTCGCGAAACACCATATATTTT
TRBD1	once	TRBV4-1	TRBJ2-7	CASSHRTGATYEQYF	TGCGCCAGCAGCCACCGGACAGGGGCCACCTACGAGCAGTACTTC
TRBD1	-	TRBV4-2	TRBJ2-7	CASSQETGGREQYF	TGTGCCAGCAGCCAAGAAACAGGGGGTCGGGAGCAGTACTTC
-	-	TRBV12-5	TRBJ1-1	CASAYGIGQNTEAFF	TGTGCTAGTGCCTATGGTATCGGACAGAACACTGAAGCTTTCTTT
TRBD1	-	TRBV27	TRBJ1-6	CASSPEGQEWLALHF	TGTGCCAGCAGCCCAGAGGGACAGGAGTGGTTGGCCCTCCACTTT
-	-	TRBV10-3	TRBJ1-2	CAASPWEQGNYGYTF	TGTGCCGCCAGTCCCTGGGAACAGGGCAACTATGGCTACACCTTC
-	-	TRBV19	TRBJ1-2	CASNTRVDGYTF	TGTGCCAGTAATACTAGGGTAGATGGCTACACCTTC
-	-	TRBV19	TRBJ2-5	CASMGSPVETQYF	TGTGCCAGTATGGGCAGTCCCGTTGAGACCCAGTACTTC